A single sample is the source of the 28 T cell receptor beta chains below, sequenced in a study of blood T cells in healthy people across ages. Together with a sample-barcoded 5' primer, a J-beta primer mix was included in a second PCR lasting about 6 to 11 cycles. TCRdb re-called the 5' RACE reads through MiXCR, storing one row per CDR3 protein. The sample lists fewer than 950,000 distinct CDR3 sequences, about 36% occurring once. Specimen: blood. All receptors come from a man younger than 30 in good health.

This clonotype came up many times. The V gene is TRBV12-3 or TRBV12-4, the J gene TRBJ1-5; no firm D call. Trimming stripped 8 bases from V and 0 bases from J, with 5 bases between. The CDR3 totals 12 residues. The CDR3 protein is CASQDSNQPQHF. The CDR3 DNA sequence: TGTGCCAGCCAGGATAGCAATCAGCCCCAGCATTTT.

The genes are TRBV20-1 and TRBJ1-1, with 7 positions matching TRBD1. Germline V gene lookup returns CDR1 DFQATT and CDR2 SNEGSKA (reference sequence). The CDR3 has 13 amino acids. J lost 7 bases, V lost 3 bases, and 8 bases had no gene match. This chain's CDR3 is CSARAPGGIEAFF. Here the CDR3 DNA reads TGCAGTGCTAGGGCCCCAGGGGGAATTGAAGCTTTCTTT.

This clonotype was seen only a few times. The chain links TRBV20-1 to TRBJ2-4; 7 bases are shared with TRBD2. The CDR3 has 16 residues. CDR1 is DFQATT and CDR2 is SNEGSKA in the germline V gene (reference sequence). J was trimmed by 8 bases and V by 1 base; bases with no gene match: 14. DNA for the CDR3: TGCAGTGCTAGAGGGCCCTTAGCGGGTGCGGGCCACATTCAGTACTTC. Translated: CSARGPLAGAGHIQYF.

V and J are TRBV25-1 and TRBJ1-6; D is possibly TRBD1 (5 bases). V lost 0 bases, J lost 10 bases, and 16 bases lay in between. Germline CDR1 is MGHDK and CDR2 is SYGVNS. The CDR3 spans 16 residues. The CDR3 sequence: CASSEYGRAKESPLHF. The CDR3 bases are TGTGCCAGCAGTGAATACGGCAGGGCAAAGGAGTCACCCCTCCACTTT.

This clonotype showed up just a few times. The DNA of the CDR3 is TGCGCCAGCAGCTTGGATGAGGCGGCTGGGCCCCAGTACTTC. Encoded protein: CASSLDEAAGPQYF. The rearrangement links TRBV5-1 to TRBJ2-5; D uncertain. CDR3 length equals 14 residues. CDR1 and CDR2 from the germline V gene are SGHRS and YFSETQ. V lost 0 bases and J lost 9, with 15 bases in between.

This clonotype was observed at least ten times. The V call is TRBV12-3 or TRBV12-4, the J call TRBJ2-1, with TRBD2 identical over 9 bases. V dropped 1 base and J dropped 10; count of bases not matched to a gene: 5. This CDR3 has 14 residues. The CDR3 nucleotides read TGTGCCAGCAGTTTAGGCGGGGGGGTCTGGGAGCAGTTCTTC. This translates into CASSLGGGVWEQFF.

This clonotype was counted at least ten times. The rearrangement joins TRBV9 to TRBJ2-7, with D perhaps TRBD2 (6 bases). This CDR3 region has 14 residues. V lost 3 bases to trimming and J lost 0 bases, with 10 bases between them. Germline lookup yields CDR1 SGDLS and CDR2 YYNGEE. The CDR3 nucleotides read TGTGCCAGCAGCGCGGCGGGATCCTCCTACGAGCAGTACTTC. As protein: CASSAAGSSYEQYF.

The CDR3 protein is CASSSPTGDFNNEQYF. The CDR3 DNA reads TGTGCCAGCAGCTCACCGACAGGAGATTTTAACAATGAGCAGTACTTC. V is TRBV5-6 and J is TRBJ2-1; perhaps TRBD1 as D (6 bases). The J call is in doubt because the DNA end fits TRBJ2-7 better. This CDR3 region has 16 residues. Germline lookup yields CDR1 SGHDT and CDR2 YYEEEE.

This clonotype occurred many times. The chain's CDR3 is CASSVDPGPREQYF. The CDR3 DNA is TGTGCCAGCAGCGTAGATCCGGGCCCTCGGGAGCAGTACTTC. This rearrangement joins TRBV9 to TRBJ2-7, with D unresolved. The CDR3 consists of 14 residues. Trimming left V 0 bases short and J 7 bases short, with 14 bases between. The germline V gene has CDR1 SGDLS and CDR2 YYNGEE.

The rearrangement joins TRBV7-2 to TRBJ2-3, with 13 bases fitting TRBD2. J gave up 3 bases and V 3 bases, and 0 bases lay outside the gene matches. The germline V gene encodes CDR1 SGHTA and CDR2 FQGNSA. The CDR3 is 15 amino acids. The CDR3 is CASSLTSGRTDTQYF. CDR3 sequence (DNA): TGTGCCAGCAGCTTGACTAGCGGGAGGACAGATACGCAGTATTTT.

This clonotype showed up just a few times. This rearrangement joins TRBV5-1 to TRBJ1-2, with 8 bases identical to TRBD1. Germline CDR1 reads SGHRS; CDR2 reads YFSETQ. V dropped 4 bases and J dropped 4; count of bases not matched to a gene: 6. The CDR3 is 14 residues long. Written as DNA, the CDR3 is TGCGCCAGCAGCCCGGGACAGGAGGTCTATGGCTACACCTTC. It is translated as CASSPGQEVYGYTF.

The chain couples TRBV2 to TRBJ2-5; unclear D gene. CDR1 and CDR2 from the germline V gene are SNHLY and FYNNEI. Deletions cut 5 bases from V and 2 bases from J, with 9 bases between. This CDR3 has 13 amino acids. The CDR3 protein is CASSNDRQETQYF. The CDR3 DNA is TGTGCCAGCAGTAATGATCGACAAGAGACCCAGTACTTC.

This clonotype has ten or more counts. The rearrangement uses TRBV27 and TRBJ1-2; D gene uncertain. V lost 5 bases to trimming and J lost 6 bases, with 13 bases between them. The CDR3 covers 13 residues. Germline-derived CDR1 and CDR2 are MNHEY and SMNVEV (reference sequence). The CDR3 loop reads CASSLNLGNGYTF. CDR3 in DNA: TGTGCCAGCAGTCTGAACTTGGGAAATGGCTACACCTTC.

The sample holds a few counts of this clonotype. Its ends do not fully match the called genes, so a read error is possible. The V call is TRBV20-1, the J call TRBJ2-6; no reliable D call. Germline V lookup: CDR1 DFQATT, CDR2 SNEGSKA (reference sequence). This CDR3 spans 13 amino acids. Written as DNA, the CDR3 is TGCAGTGCTAGAGATACTGCGGCCAGCGTCCTGACTTTC. It encodes CSARDTAASVLTF.

Regarding this clonotype: An end of the junction does not agree with germline; a read error may underlie this. The V call is TRBV7-9, the J call TRBJ1-1; D is unresolved. The CDR3 spans 14 residues. Germline-derived CDR1 and CDR2 are SEHNR and FQNEAQ (reference sequence). The CDR3 sequence: CASSVAGLGTEAFF. CDR3 nucleotide sequence: TGTGCCAGCAGCGTAGCTGGGCTGGGCACTGAAGCTTTCTTT.

CDR3 sequence reads: CASSPKGLINYGYTF. CDR3 DNA: TGTGCCAGCAGCCCGAAGGGCCTGATTAACTATGGCTACACCTTC. The genes are TRBV7-9 and TRBJ1-2; D is unresolved. The CDR3 covers 15 residues. Trimming pared 5 bases from V and 1 base from J, leaving 14 bases between. The germline CDR1 and CDR2 sequences are SEHNR and FQNEAQ (reference sequence). Full variable domain (missing parts from reference TRBV7-9 and TRBJ1-2): DTGVSQNPRHKITKRGQNVTFRCDPISEHNRLYWYRQTLGQGPEFLTYFQNEAQLEKSRLLSDRFSAERPKGSFSTLEIQRTEQGDSAMYLCASSPKGLINYGYTFGSGTRLTVV.

This clonotype turned up a few times. The V and J genes are TRBV7-2 and TRBJ2-3; D is ambiguous. The CDR3 extends over 14 amino acids. Germline lookup yields CDR1 SGHTA and CDR2 FQGNSA. Deletions cut 4 bases from V and 1 base from J, with 9 bases between. CDR3 coding DNA: TGTGCCAGCAGCTCGGGTCCTGGCACAGATACGCAGTATTTT. Encoded protein: CASSSGPGTDTQYF.

This clonotype showed up many times. The genes are TRBV4-3 and TRBJ1-5; D is unresolved. V gave up 1 base and J gave up 4 bases, with 8 bases separating them. CDR1 LGHNA and CDR2 YSLEER come from the germline V gene. The CDR3 runs to 14 residues. CDR3 nucleotides: TGCGCCAGCAGCCAAGGGACTGAGAATCAGCCCCAGCATTTT. It yields the protein CASSQGTENQPQHF.

The rearrangement links TRBV27 to TRBJ2-1; D remains unclear. The CDR3 runs to 15 residues. CDR1 is MNHEY, CDR2 SMNVEV, per germline (reference sequence). The V end was cut by 8 bases, the J end by 7 bases, with 21 bases between. CDR3 sequence: CASAPAARTSNEQFF. The CDR3 coding sequence is TGTGCCAGCGCCCCGGCAGCCAGGACCTCAAATGAGCAGTTCTTC.

The genes are TRBV6-6 and TRBJ2-1, with D hard to call. CDR3 length: 13 amino acids. Trimming removed 2 bases at V and 4 bases at J, with 6 bases between. CDR1 is MNHNY and CDR2 is SVGAGI in the germline V gene (reference sequence). The CDR3 protein is CASSYALYNEQFF. The CDR3 region has the DNA TGTGCCAGCAGTTACGCCCTTTACAATGAGCAGTTCTTC.

A remark on this clonotype: A read error is possible here, since a much larger clone lies one base away. The gene calls are TRBV12-3 or TRBV12-4 and TRBJ2-5, with 7 positions matching TRBD1. The CDR3 totals 13 residues. The V and J ends lost 5 bases and 6 bases, in that order; junction bases with no gene match: 6. The CDR3 spells CASSRGQRKTQYF. The DNA of the CDR3 is TGTGCCAGCAGTCGGGGACAGCGGAAGACCCAGTACTTC.

A word on this clonotype: The junction departs from the called germline gene at one end, perhaps through a read error. The genes are TRBV5-4 and TRBJ2-3; 7 bases align to TRBD2. The CDR3 totals 16 residues. Germline CDR1 SGHNT, CDR2 YYREEE (reference sequence). Here the CDR3 DNA reads TGTACCAGCAGCTCCCCTCCCAGCGGGGGCACAGATACGCAGTATTTT. It yields the protein CTSSSPPSGGTDTQYF.

The V call is TRBV7-6, the J call TRBJ2-1; D ambiguous. Trimming left V 2 bases short and J 5 bases short, with 13 bases between. The CDR3 spans 15 residues. The V gene's germline CDR1 is SGHVS and CDR2 FNYEAQ. CDR3 loop: CASSLKQKGHNEQFF. The CDR3, as DNA: TGTGCCAGCAGCTTAAAACAGAAGGGTCACAATGAGCAGTTCTTC.

V and J are TRBV7-9 and TRBJ2-1; D is unclear. CDR1 is SEHNR and CDR2 is FQNEAQ in the germline V gene (reference sequence). Trimming took 5 bases from V and 3 from J, leaving 5 bases between them. The CDR3 extends over 12 amino acids. The DNA for the CDR3 is TGTGCCAGCAGCATCGACTACAATGAGCAGTTCTTC. Translated, it gives CASSIDYNEQFF.

The rearrangement joins TRBV27 to TRBJ2-7, with TRBD1 identical over 9 bases. The germline V gene has CDR1 MNHEY and CDR2 SMNVEV (reference sequence). The CDR3 runs to 13 residues. V shed 7 bases, J shed 8 bases, and the junction held 9 bases outside the gene matches. This CDR3 is CASTQGAWNKQYF. In DNA, the CDR3 is TGTGCCAGCACACAGGGGGCGTGGAATAAGCAGTACTTC.

This clonotype was seen only a few times. The rearrangement joins TRBV20-1 to TRBJ2-1; 10 bases match TRBD2. Trimming removed 0 bases from V and 4 bases from J; junction bases left unmatched: 3. This CDR3 is built from 15 residues. CDR1 and CDR2 from the germline V gene are DFQATT and SNEGSKA (reference sequence). The CDR3 loop is CSAREGSGRYNEQFF. CDR3 in DNA: TGCAGTGCTAGAGAGGGTAGCGGGAGGTACAATGAGCAGTTCTTC.

This clonotype has more than one count but fewer than ten. The chain has TRBV21-1 and TRBJ1-4; TRBD1 was called by the table and not checked on the DNA. TRBV21-1 is reported as a pseudogene. The length of the CDR3 is 16 residues. CDR3 protein: CASSKEGDRVGEKLFF. In nucleotides, the CDR3 is TGTGCCAGCAGCAAGGAGGGGGACAGGGTTGGAGAAAAACTGTTTTTT.

This clonotype has just a few counts. Given a much more abundant clone one base away, this may be a read error. The chain couples TRBV4-3 to TRBJ2-5, with 9 nucleotides matching TRBD2. The end of the DNA is better explained by TRBJ2-1, so the J call may be wrong. Per germline, CDR1 LGHNA and CDR2 YSLEER. This CDR3 is built from 16 residues. DNA for the CDR3: TGCGCCAGCAGCCAAGGGGTGACTAGCGGCCAAGAGACCCAGTTCTTC. This translates into CASSQGVTSGQETQFF.